A single T cell receptor beta chain is shown here with its context. This CDR3 contains 15 residues. V was cut by 4 bases and J by 1 base, with 13 bases left in between. CDR1 and CDR2 (germline): MNHNS, SASEGT. This specimen comes from a study of shared clonotypes between healthy human individuals. The protocol was immunoSEQ multiplex PCR, while the TCRdb copy is restricted to in-frame clones and leaves out a portion. The sample yields over a million clones, roughly 96% seen once. This sequence joins TRBV6-1 and TRBJ2-5; D is uncertain. This receptor was identified in a man aged 30 to 45 in good health. Input material: naive CD4+ T cells sorted from blood. The subset: CD45RA+ positively selected. The DNA of the CDR3 is TGTGCCAGCAGTGGAGTTGCAGAGACCCAAGAGACCCAGTACTTC. Encoded protein: CASSGVAETQETQYF.